The rows below give T cell receptor beta chains drawn from one sample of a study of regulatory T cells in long-lasting Graves disease. One entry per CDR3 protein, called by TCRdb with MiXCR from the multiplex PCR reads. The table records about 540,000 distinct CDR3 sequences, roughly 14% of them present only once. Another study also made use of these data, one on T cells in Graves' hyperthyroidism and ophthalmopathy.

The sample in question was peripheral blood mononuclear cells (PBMCs), obtained at new diagnosis, from a patient treated with antithyroid drugs. The receptors were gathered from a young man with Graves disease. The CDR3 runs from the conserved cysteine through the conserved F or W. The D gene is left open where the match is weak. Expanded clones get a size class; other rows say once, few or many, or leave the size out.

cdr3_nt: TGCAGTGCTAGCCCAGGGGGGGGCGGCGAAAAACTGTTTTTT
cdr3_aa: CSASPGGGGEKLFF
d_call: TRBD1
j_call: TRBJ1-4
clone_size: many
v_call: TRBV20-1

cdr3_nt: TGCAGTGCTAGAGTTCCTACAGGGGGGGGCTACACCTTC
cdr3_aa: CSARVPTGGGYTF
d_call: TRBD1
j_call: TRBJ1-2
clone_size: many
v_call: TRBV20-1

cdr3_nt: TGTGCCAGCAGCTTGGGCGCCGGAGGGAGCTATGAGCAGTTCTTC
cdr3_aa: CASSLGAGGSYEQFF
d_call: -
j_call: TRBJ2-1
clone_size: few
v_call: TRBV7-6

cdr3_nt: TGTGCCACCAGTGGGGCCAGCTCTGGGGCCAACGTCCTGACTTTC
cdr3_aa: CATSGASSGANVLTF
d_call: -
j_call: TRBJ2-6
clone_size: many
v_call: TRBV24-1

cdr3_nt: TGTGCCAGCAGCTTTAAGGGCCGTGGGAACACCGGGGAGCTGTTTTTT
cdr3_aa: CASSFKGRGNTGELFF
d_call: -
j_call: TRBJ2-2
clone_size: many
v_call: TRBV11-2

cdr3_nt: TGTGCCACCAGGACTAGCGGGAGTGACATTCAGTACTTC
cdr3_aa: CATRTSGSDIQYF
d_call: TRBD2
j_call: TRBJ2-4
clone_size: many
v_call: TRBV6-2/TRBV6-3

cdr3_nt: TGTGCCAGCAGTGATACCCCCGGAGGATCCGGCTATGGCTACACCTTC
cdr3_aa: CASSDTPGGSGYGYTF
d_call: -
j_call: TRBJ1-2
clone_size: few
v_call: TRBV25-1

cdr3_nt: TGTGCCAGTAGCTTCAATCTCGGGAGGGCCATCAATGAGCAGTTCTTC
cdr3_aa: CASSFNLGRAINEQFF
d_call: TRBD2
j_call: TRBJ2-1
clone_size: -
v_call: TRBV19

cdr3_nt: TGTGCCAGTAGTATCGGACTAGCGGGAGTAGGGGCAGGCAATGAGCAGTTCTTC
cdr3_aa: CASSIGLAGVGAGNEQFF
d_call: TRBD2
j_call: TRBJ2-1
clone_size: few
v_call: TRBV19

cdr3_nt: TGCGCCAGCAGCCGGACTAGTTCCCGGGAGCTGTTTTTT
cdr3_aa: CASSRTSSRELFF
d_call: TRBD2
j_call: TRBJ2-2
clone_size: -
v_call: TRBV5-1

cdr3_nt: TGCAGTGCTAGAGGGCCCATGCAGACCCAGTACTTC
cdr3_aa: CSARGPMQTQYF
d_call: -
j_call: TRBJ2-5
clone_size: -
v_call: TRBV20-1

cdr3_nt: TGTGCCTGGATACCGTCCTACAATGAGCAGTTCTTC
cdr3_aa: CAWIPSYNEQFF
d_call: -
j_call: TRBJ2-1
clone_size: few
v_call: TRBV30

cdr3_nt: TGCAGCGTTATAGCGGGAGGCACCTACGAGCAGTACTTC
cdr3_aa: CSVIAGGTYEQYF
d_call: TRBD2
j_call: TRBJ2-7
clone_size: many
v_call: TRBV29-1

cdr3_nt: TGTGCCAGCAGGGTATCTAAAGCGCTCACAGATACGCAGTATTTT
cdr3_aa: CASRVSKALTDTQYF
d_call: -
j_call: TRBJ2-3
clone_size: many
v_call: TRBV2

cdr3_nt: TGTGCCAGCAGTGAACTAGCCAACCCCGGGGAGCTGTTTTTT
cdr3_aa: CASSELANPGELFF
d_call: -
j_call: TRBJ2-2
clone_size: many
v_call: TRBV12-3/TRBV12-4

cdr3_nt: TGCAGTGCTAGAGATCAGGTAGCGGGCACAGATACGCAGTATTTT
cdr3_aa: CSARDQVAGTDTQYF
d_call: -
j_call: TRBJ2-3
clone_size: many
v_call: TRBV20-1

cdr3_nt: TGTGCCAGCAGTCGCAGCACAGGGGGCCCTGGTTACGAGCAGTACTTC
cdr3_aa: CASSRSTGGPGYEQYF
d_call: TRBD1
j_call: TRBJ2-7
clone_size: many
v_call: TRBV27

cdr3_nt: TGTGCCAGCAGCGTAAGGACAGGGGTCGAGCAGTACTTC
cdr3_aa: CASSVRTGVEQYF
d_call: TRBD1
j_call: TRBJ2-7
clone_size: -
v_call: TRBV9

cdr3_nt: TGTGCCAGCAGCTTATCCGCGGGGCCCTACAATGAGCAGTTCTTC
cdr3_aa: CASSLSAGPYNEQFF
d_call: -
j_call: TRBJ2-1
clone_size: few
v_call: TRBV7-9

cdr3_nt: TGTGCCAGCAGCTTAGGCCGGGCTAGCAATCAGCCCCAGCATTTT
cdr3_aa: CASSLGRASNQPQHF
d_call: -
j_call: TRBJ1-5
clone_size: many
v_call: TRBV13

cdr3_nt: TGTGCCAGCAGTTTAGCGGAAGGGAGGATAGAAGAGACCCAGTACTTC
cdr3_aa: CASSLAEGRIEETQYF
d_call: -
j_call: TRBJ2-5
clone_size: many
v_call: TRBV12-3/TRBV12-4

cdr3_nt: TGTGCCAGCAGCTCCGGGTTAGGGATTTATAGCAATCAGCCCCAGCATTTT
cdr3_aa: CASSSGLGIYSNQPQHF
d_call: -
j_call: TRBJ1-5
clone_size: -
v_call: TRBV11-2

cdr3_nt: TGCAGCTCGTGGACTCGTCCTGCGGGTGATACGCAGTATTTT
cdr3_aa: CSSWTRPAGDTQYF
d_call: -
j_call: TRBJ2-3
clone_size: -
v_call: TRBV29-1

cdr3_nt: TGTGCCAGCAGCGACACCAACACAGATACGCAGTATTTT
cdr3_aa: CASSDTNTDTQYF
d_call: -
j_call: TRBJ2-3
clone_size: many
v_call: TRBV12-3/TRBV12-4

cdr3_nt: TGCAGTGCTAGGGGCTGGACAGGGGGACCCAGGAGCTCCTACGAGCAGTACTTC
cdr3_aa: CSARGWTGGPRSSYEQYF
d_call: TRBD1
j_call: TRBJ2-7
clone_size: many
v_call: TRBV20-1

cdr3_nt: TGCAGCGTTGAGGAGGGGTATAATGAAAAACTGTTTTTT
cdr3_aa: CSVEEGYNEKLFF
d_call: -
j_call: TRBJ1-4
clone_size: -
v_call: TRBV29-1

cdr3_nt: TGTGCCAGCAGCCCGGGAGGGAGGGTCCCCTACGAGCAGTACTTC
cdr3_aa: CASSPGGRVPYEQYF
d_call: TRBD2
j_call: TRBJ2-7
clone_size: many
v_call: TRBV7-8

cdr3_nt: TGTGCCATCAGTGGGTCGATGCCTCCCTCACGGGCTTTCTTT
cdr3_aa: CAISGSMPPSRAFF
d_call: -
j_call: TRBJ1-1
clone_size: few
v_call: TRBV10-3

cdr3_nt: TGTGCCAGCGGCCTTGGGGCGGGAGGCCGGAAGAGCACAGATACGCAGTATTTT
cdr3_aa: CASGLGAGGRKSTDTQYF
d_call: TRBD2
j_call: TRBJ2-3
clone_size: few
v_call: TRBV2

cdr3_nt: TGTGCCAGCAGTGCCGGGACTAGCGACTACAATGAGCAGTTCTTC
cdr3_aa: CASSAGTSDYNEQFF
d_call: TRBD2
j_call: TRBJ2-1
clone_size: many
v_call: TRBV2

cdr3_nt: TGCGCCAGCAGTCCTCCCGGTAGGGACCCCAGCGGAGGTACCTACGAGCAGTACTTC
cdr3_aa: CASSPPGRDPSGGTYEQYF
d_call: -
j_call: TRBJ2-7
clone_size: -
v_call: TRBV4-1

cdr3_nt: TGCAGTGTAGCAAACAGATGGGCCTACGAGCAGTACTTC
cdr3_aa: CSVANRWAYEQYF
d_call: -
j_call: TRBJ2-7
clone_size: many
v_call: TRBV20-1